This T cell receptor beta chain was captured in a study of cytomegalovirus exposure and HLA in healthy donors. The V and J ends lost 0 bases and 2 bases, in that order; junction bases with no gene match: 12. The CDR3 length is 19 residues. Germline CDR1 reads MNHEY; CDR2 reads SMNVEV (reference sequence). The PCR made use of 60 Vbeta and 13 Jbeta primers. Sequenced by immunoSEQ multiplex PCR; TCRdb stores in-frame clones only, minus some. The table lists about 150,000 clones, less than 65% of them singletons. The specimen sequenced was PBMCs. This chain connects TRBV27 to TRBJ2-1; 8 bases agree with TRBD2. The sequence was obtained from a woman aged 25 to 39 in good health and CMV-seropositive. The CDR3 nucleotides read TGTGCCAGCAGTTTATCTGACGGGGGGGCCTTTCGGGCCTACAATGAGCAGTTCTTC. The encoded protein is CASSLSDGGAFRAYNEQFF.